The source of this TCR beta chain is a study of blood T cell repertoires in COVID-19. Background on the study: The analysed material was cDNA or gDNA that came from T cells, B-cell-depleted T cells, or PBMCs.

V was shortened by 5 bases and J by 8 bases, with 12 bases between the two germline ends. Germline assignment: CDR1 LGHDT and CDR2 YNNKEL (reference sequence). The CDR3 loop spans 12 amino acids. The authors' processing: Amplification of reference gene primers provided the estimated nucleated cell counts. Using immunoSEQ multiplex PCR, the repertoire was profiled, and TCRdb retains in-frame clones only, with some absent. V and J calls and clone size are given by that table; D and trimming were obtained from the DNA. The top ten hold just under 3% of the sample, which has over 130,000 clones, nearly 80% seen once. Residents of about two dozen US areas, aged about 18 to 89 years, made up the participants. Cohort 3 recovery required two negative PCRs, clearance, or symptom resolution.

The chain carries TRBV3-1 (or the pseudogene TRBV3-2) and TRBJ1-1; TRBD1 might be the D (5 bases). Source material: PBMCs or T cells enriched from blood (not recorded which). The sequence derives from a woman aged 45-65 years who had recovered from COVID-19. The CDR3 DNA reads TGTGCCAGCAGCATAAGCGGGACCGAAGCTTTCTTT. This codes for CASSISGTEAFF.